What follows describes a single T cell receptor (beta chain). TCRdb's table, derived via immunoSEQ multiplex PCR, lists solely in-frame clones and lacks some. This sample has a few hundred thousand clones, with less than 90% found just once. This entry is derived from a study of blood T cell repertoires in COVID-19. Whole-study context: Acute and convalescent COVID-19 specimens originated in the United States, Italy and Spain.

The germline V gene has CDR1 LGHNA and CDR2 YNFKEQ. The CDR3 covers 16 residues. V was pared by 5 bases and J by 4 bases, with 6 bases of the junction left unmatched. The source material was peripheral blood. J is TRBJ2-1 and V is TRBV4-2; 12 nucleotides line up with TRBD2. The sequence was obtained from a woman in her sixties or seventies who had recovered from COVID-19. CDR3 in DNA: TGTGCCAGCAGCGAAACCACTAGCGGGGGGTACAATGAGCAGTTCTTC. Amino acids: CASSETTSGGYNEQFF.